A single sample gave rise to the 30 T cell receptor beta chains below, sequenced in a study of PD-L1 blockade in urothelial cancer. Generated by immunoSEQ multiplex PCR, the TCRdb table keeps only in-frame clones and is missing some. This sample has 24,000 or so clones, with roughly nine tenths found just once. The material sequenced was PBMCs, taken around atezolizumab (anti-PD-L1) treatment. The receptor source for this set is a man aged 50 to 59 with urothelial cancer.

This chain links TRBV7-6 with TRBJ2-1; 9 nucleotides align to TRBD1. J was trimmed by 8 bases and V by 5 bases; bases with no gene match: 10. The CDR3 length is 15 residues. Germline CDR1 SGHVS, CDR2 FNYEAQ. This chain's CDR3 is CASSTAGQGWYEQFF. CDR3 DNA: TGTGCCAGCAGCACAGCGGGACAGGGTTGGTATGAGCAGTTCTTC.

The chain has TRBV25-1 and TRBJ2-2, with D hard to call. There are 14 residues in the CDR3. Deletions cut 4 bases from V and 0 bases from J, with 6 bases between. Looked up from germline, CDR1 is MGHDK and CDR2 is SYGVNS. CDR3 DNA: TGTGCCAGCAGTGCCCCAACGAACACCGGGGAGCTGTTTTTT. It is translated as CASSAPTNTGELFF.

The chain combines TRBV7-2 with TRBJ1-5; D not certain. The CDR3 contains 15 residues. V lost 2 bases to trimming and J lost 6 bases, with 14 bases between them. Per germline, CDR1 SGHTA and CDR2 FQGNSA. CDR3 in amino acids: CASSLYRGSGQPQHF. CDR3 bases: TGTGCCAGCAGCTTATATCGGGGATCCGGTCAGCCCCAGCATTTT.

The count of this clone is one. The V call is TRBV14, the J call TRBJ1-4; D unresolved. The CDR3 extends over 11 amino acids. V was trimmed by 1 base and J by 14 bases, leaving 8 bases between them. Looked up from germline, CDR1 is SGHDN and CDR2 is FVKESK. The CDR3 loop reads CASSQGGFLFF. In nucleotides, the CDR3 is TGTGCCAGCAGCCAAGGAGGGTTCCTGTTTTTT.

V and J are TRBV7-2 and TRBJ1-2, with TRBD1 as a possible D gene (6 bases). The CDR3 contains 17 residues. The V end lost 2 bases, the J end lost 7 bases, and 23 bases lay between the germline ends. The germline CDR1 and CDR2 sequences are SGHTA and FQGNSA. CDR3 loop: CASSLSRGAGRGRGYTF. The DNA of the CDR3 is TGTGCCAGCAGCTTAAGTAGAGGGGCAGGCAGGGGACGTGGCTACACCTTC.

This clone was found once. V usage is TRBV19 and J usage is TRBJ2-2; maybe TRBD2 (5 bases). CDR1 is LNHDA, CDR2 SQIVND, per germline (reference sequence). V lost 7 bases, J lost 5 bases, and 17 bases lay in between. The CDR3 is made up of 15 amino acids. The CDR3 DNA sequence: TGTGCCAGTAATGGGGTCGGGGTAGGAACCGGGGAGCTGTTTTTT. Translated, it gives CASNGVGVGTGELFF.

The chain combines TRBV10-1 with TRBJ2-3; a weak D match, TRBD1 (6 bases). This CDR3 comprises 15 residues. V shed 2 bases and J shed 2 bases, with 11 bases lying between them. Germline assignment: CDR1 WNHNN and CDR2 SYGVQD (reference sequence). CDR3 protein: CASSETGTYTDTQYF. Written as DNA, the CDR3 is TGCGCCAGCAGTGAGACCGGGACATACACAGATACGCAGTATTTT.

This clone was seen a single time. This chain uses TRBV28 with TRBJ2-3; TRBD1 aligns across 8 bases. J was trimmed by 3 bases and V by 3 bases; bases with no gene match: 5. In germline, CDR1 is MDHEN, CDR2 SYDVKM. The CDR3 length is 15 residues. CDR3 in amino acids: CASSFITGGTDTQYF. The CDR3 nucleotides read TGTGCCAGCAGTTTTATCACAGGGGGGACAGATACGCAGTATTTT.

There are a few counts of this clone. The chain is built from TRBV10-3 and TRBJ1-6; 8 positions agree with TRBD1. CDR1 is ENHRY and CDR2 is SYGVKD in the germline V gene. The CDR3 runs to 14 residues. V was pared by 3 bases and J by 8 bases, with 3 bases of the junction left unmatched. As DNA, the CDR3 is TGTGCCATCAGTGATGGACAGGGATATTCACCCCTCCACTTT. Translation gives CAISDGQGYSPLHF.

This clone was observed a few times. The genes are TRBV7-8 and TRBJ1-1, with 8 bases fitting TRBD1. This CDR3 has 12 residues. J was trimmed by 5 bases and V by 6 bases; bases with no gene match: 2. The V gene's germline CDR1 is SGHVS and CDR2 FQNEAQ. The CDR3: CASSRQGTEAFF. The DNA of the CDR3 is TGTGCCAGCAGTAGACAGGGGACTGAAGCTTTCTTT. Full variable domain (rest looked up from reference TRBV7-8 and TRBJ1-1): GAGVSQSPRYKVAKRGQDVALRCDPISGHVSLFWYQQALGQGPEFLTYFQNEAQLDKSGLPSDRFFAERPEGSVSTLKIQRTQQEDSAVYLCASSRQGTEAFFGQGTRLTVV.

The chain recombines TRBV2 with TRBJ2-5; tentatively, D is TRBD1 (5 bases). The CDR3 extends over 11 amino acids. V was cut by 5 bases and J by 12 bases, with 13 bases left in between. Germline loops: CDR1 SNHLY, CDR2 FYNNEI. The CDR3 bases are TGTGCCAGCAGTCAACAGGCTATAAAGTACTTC. It yields the protein CASSQQAIKYF. Based on the CDR3 plus reference TRBV2 and TRBJ2-5, the full variable domain is EPEVTQTPSHQVTQMGQEVILRCVPISNHLYFYWYRQILGQKVEFLVSFYNNEISEKSEIFDDQFSVERPDGSNFTLKIRSTKLEDSAMYFCASSQQAIKYFGPGTRLLVL.

The chain is built from TRBV19 and TRBJ2-7; tentatively, D is TRBD1 (6 bases). This CDR3 contains 14 residues. CDR1 and CDR2 (germline): LNHDA, SQIVND (reference sequence). V was cut by 6 bases and J by 2 bases, with 14 bases left in between. This CDR3 is CASRRTGFAYEQYF. CDR3 bases: TGTGCCAGTAGAAGAACAGGGTTCGCCTACGAGCAGTACTTC.

The rearrangement uses TRBV18 and TRBJ2-5; D possibly corresponds to TRBD2 (5 bases). V dropped 2 bases and J dropped 5 bases, with 12 bases sitting between them. Germline V gene lookup returns CDR1 KGHSH and CDR2 LQKENI. The CDR3 consists of 14 residues. The chain's CDR3 is CASSPIGPGETQYF. CDR3 coding DNA: TGTGCCAGCTCACCAATAGGCCCGGGGGAGACCCAGTACTTC.

The chain uses TRBV18 and TRBJ2-7, with D possibly being TRBD1 (5 bases). Germline-derived CDR1 and CDR2 are KGHSH and LQKENI. This CDR3 spans 15 amino acids. V gave up 1 base and J gave up 2 bases, with 12 bases separating them. The CDR3 loop is CASSPLNRPTYEQYF. The CDR3 DNA reads as TGTGCCAGCTCACCACTAAACAGGCCAACCTACGAGCAGTACTTC.

DNA of the CDR3: TGTGCCAGCAGCGTAGACACAGGGAACACTGAAGCTTTCTTT. Translated: CASSVDTGNTEAFF. This chain uses TRBV9 with TRBJ1-1, with D possibly being TRBD1 (5 bases). This CDR3 is 14 amino acids long. The V gene lost 0 bases and the J gene lost 1 base, with 7 bases spanning the gap. CDR1 SGDLS and CDR2 YYNGEE come from the germline V gene.

The table lists this clone with a few counts. The chain carries TRBV7-9 and TRBJ2-7; possible D gene TRBD2, 7 bases. CDR3 length: 14 amino acids. Germline lookup yields CDR1 SEHNR and CDR2 FQNEAQ (reference sequence). V lost 3 bases and J lost 3, with 12 bases in between. CDR3: CASSLGGLDYEQYF. For the CDR3, the DNA is TGTGCCAGCAGCTTGGGGGGGCTAGACTACGAGCAGTACTTC.

This clone was seen a handful of times. The V and J genes are TRBV5-4 and TRBJ2-1; TRBD2 aligns across 10 bases. The V segment lost 2 bases and the J segment 10 bases; nucleotides outside the gene matches: 6. The CDR3 is made up of 14 amino acids. Germline V gene data show CDR1 as SGHNT and CDR2 as YYREEE (reference sequence). This CDR3 is CASSLRAGGREQFF. CDR3 bases: TGTGCCAGCAGCTTAAGAGCGGGAGGGAGGGAGCAGTTCTTC.

This clone occurred a few times. Here the CDR3 reads CASSPPTSGFTYEQYF. For the CDR3, the DNA is TGTGCCAGCAGCCCCCCGACTAGCGGGTTCACCTACGAGCAGTACTTC. This chain links TRBV7-9 with TRBJ2-7; 10 bases line up with TRBD2. The CDR3 is made up of 16 amino acids. Germline loops: CDR1 SEHNR, CDR2 FQNEAQ (reference sequence). V dropped 5 bases and J dropped 2; count of bases not matched to a gene: 9.

V is TRBV11-3 and J is TRBJ1-1, with D maybe TRBD1 (6 bases). The germline V gene encodes CDR1 SGHNT and CDR2 YENEEA. Trimming left V 5 bases short and J 1 base short, with 11 bases between. The CDR3 loop spans 14 amino acids. This chain's CDR3 is CASSLQGQNTEAFF. The CDR3 region has the DNA TGTGCCAGCAGCCTCCAGGGACAGAACACTGAAGCTTTCTTT.

The chain couples TRBV19 to TRBJ2-1, with 11 bases fitting TRBD1. The length of the CDR3 is 17 residues. CDR1 and CDR2 (germline): LNHDA, SQIVND (reference sequence). Unmatched junction bases numbered 10, after V lost 5 bases and J lost 4 bases. CDR3 loop: CASSPRRTGGGYNEQFF. CDR3 sequence (DNA): TGTGCCAGTAGTCCCCGCAGGACAGGGGGCGGGTACAATGAGCAGTTCTTC.

The chain combines TRBV23-1 with TRBJ2-7; 9 nucleotides line up with TRBD1. TRBV23-1 is sorted into the ORF group, with uncertain function. The CDR3 extends over 19 amino acids. Germline trimming cut 6 bases from V and 0 bases from J; bases unmatched to any gene: 18. The CDR3 loop is CASSKDRDRVPIYSYEQYF. CDR3 sequence (DNA): TGCGCCAGCAGCAAGGACCGGGACAGGGTACCCATTTACTCCTACGAGCAGTACTTC.

J is TRBJ2-7 and V is TRBV19, with D perhaps matching TRBD2 (6 bases). Germline loops: CDR1 LNHDA, CDR2 SQIVND (reference sequence). This CDR3 spans 15 amino acids. V shed 3 bases and J shed 2 bases, with 14 bases lying between them. The CDR3 DNA reads TGTGCCAGTAGTATTAGAGTGGAGGGGCCCTACGAGCAGTACTTC. Protein product: CASSIRVEGPYEQYF.

V is TRBV2 and J is TRBJ2-1; 8 positions match TRBD2. There are 15 residues in the CDR3. The trim removed 4 bases at V and 4 bases at J, leaving 6 bases unmatched. In germline, CDR1 is SNHLY, CDR2 FYNNEI. The CDR3 is CASSAQTSEYNEQFF. In DNA form, the CDR3 reads TGTGCCAGCAGTGCTCAGACTAGCGAATACAATGAGCAGTTCTTC. Looking up the rest from reference TRBV2 and TRBJ2-1 gives the full variable domain: EPEVTQTPSHQVTQMGQEVILRCVPISNHLYFYWYRQILGQKVEFLVSFYNNEISEKSEIFDDQFSVERPDGSNFTLKIRSTKLEDSAMYFCASSAQTSEYNEQFFGPGTRLTVL.

The chain is built from TRBV19 and TRBJ1-3, with a possible D match to TRBD1 (6 bases). The V and J ends lost 8 bases and 0 bases respectively, with 14 bases between them. Germline assignment: CDR1 LNHDA and CDR2 SQIVND (reference sequence). This CDR3 has 15 residues. DNA for the CDR3: TGTGCCAGTCAACGGGGGGCAGGCTCTGGAAACACCATATATTTT. This translates into CASQRGAGSGNTIYF.

The chain is built from TRBV11-3 and TRBJ2-3, with 7 bases that match TRBD2. The CDR3 totals 14 residues. The J segment lost 2 bases and the V segment lost 5 bases, leaving 4 bases of the junction unmatched. Germline V lookup: CDR1 SGHNT, CDR2 YENEEA. Here the CDR3 reads CASSRSGATDTQYF. DNA for the CDR3: TGTGCCAGCAGCCGGAGCGGGGCCACAGATACGCAGTATTTT.

The V and J genes are TRBV27 and TRBJ2-7, with D tentatively TRBD2 (5 bases). Between the trimmed V and J ends, which lost 10 bases and 0 bases, there was a span of 19 bases. Germline V gene data show CDR1 as MNHEY and CDR2 as SMNVEV (reference sequence). The length of the CDR3 is 15 residues. The CDR3 sequence is CATSVYSGSSYEQYF. The CDR3 DNA reads as TGTGCCACCTCAGTTTATTCGGGGTCCTCCTACGAGCAGTACTTC.

A few counts support this clone. The rearrangement uses TRBV5-6 and TRBJ1-1, with 7 nucleotides matching TRBD1. V lost 1 base to trimming and J lost 11 bases; unmatched junction nucleotides: 5. In germline, CDR1 is SGHDT, CDR2 YYEEEE. CDR3 size: 12 residues. For the CDR3, the DNA is TGTGCCAGCAGCTTGCTACAGGGGATGGCTTTCTTT. Protein: CASSLLQGMAFF.

The rearrangement uses TRBV27 and TRBJ2-3; possibly TRBD2 for D (6 bases). The length of the CDR3 is 15 residues. Trimming shortened V by 5 bases and J by 2 bases, and 14 bases separated the two germline ends. The germline V gene encodes CDR1 MNHEY and CDR2 SMNVEV (reference sequence). CDR3 sequence: CASSRGSGYTDTQYF. The CDR3 DNA reads as TGTGCCAGCAGTCGAGGTAGCGGCTACACAGATACGCAGTATTTT.

V usage is TRBV27 and J usage is TRBJ2-5; D gene uncertain. V lost 6 bases, J lost 4 bases, and 15 bases lay in between. The germline V gene encodes CDR1 MNHEY and CDR2 SMNVEV (reference sequence). The CDR3 runs 14 residues. The CDR3, as DNA: TGTGCCAGCAGACTTGAAGTTTCTTCAGAGACCCAGTACTTC. Translating it yields CASRLEVSSETQYF.

The rearrangement uses TRBV27 and TRBJ2-7; D uncertain. The germline V and J ends were trimmed by 5 bases and 3 bases, with 17 bases remaining between them. The CDR3 loop spans 15 amino acids. Germline V CDR1 and CDR2: MNHEY, SMNVEV (reference sequence). The CDR3 nucleotides read TGTGCCAGCAGTCCCCTGGCCCTTCGGGTCTACGAGCAGTACTTC. Its protein is CASSPLALRVYEQYF.